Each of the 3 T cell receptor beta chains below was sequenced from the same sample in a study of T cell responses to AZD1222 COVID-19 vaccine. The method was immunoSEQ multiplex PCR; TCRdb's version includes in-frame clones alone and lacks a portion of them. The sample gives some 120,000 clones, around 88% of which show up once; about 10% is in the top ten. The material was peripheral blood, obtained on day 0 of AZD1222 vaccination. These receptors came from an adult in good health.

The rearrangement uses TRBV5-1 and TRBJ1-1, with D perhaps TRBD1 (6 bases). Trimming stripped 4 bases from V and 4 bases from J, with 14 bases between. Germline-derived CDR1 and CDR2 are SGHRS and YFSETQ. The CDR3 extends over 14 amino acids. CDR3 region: CASSPQQGFTEAFF. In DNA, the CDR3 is TGCGCCAGCAGCCCTCAACAGGGTTTCACTGAAGCTTTCTTT.

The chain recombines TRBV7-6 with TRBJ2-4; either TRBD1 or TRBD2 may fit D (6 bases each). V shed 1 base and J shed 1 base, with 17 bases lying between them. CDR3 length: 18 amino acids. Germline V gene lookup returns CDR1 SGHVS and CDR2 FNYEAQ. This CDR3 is CASSLEPGHRGAKNIQYF. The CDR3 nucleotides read TGTGCCAGCAGCTTAGAACCGGGACATCGGGGGGCCAAAAACATTCAGTACTTC.

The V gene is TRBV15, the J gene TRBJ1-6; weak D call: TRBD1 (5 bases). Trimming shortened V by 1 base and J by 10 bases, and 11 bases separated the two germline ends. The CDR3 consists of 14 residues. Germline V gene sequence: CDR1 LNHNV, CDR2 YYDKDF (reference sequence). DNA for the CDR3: TGTGCCACCAGCAGAGGGCAGGGTGGATCACCCCTCCACTTT. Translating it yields CATSRGQGGSPLHF.